Listed below are T cell receptor beta chains from one sample, sequenced in a study of regulatory T cells in long-lasting Graves disease. TCRdb analysed the multiplex PCR reads with MiXCR anew, one entry per CDR3 protein. The table includes about 470,000 distinct CDR3 sequences, 20% to 25% detected once. Here the sequenced sample was peripheral blood mononuclear cells (PBMCs), taken when the disease was refractory, from a patient treated with antithyroid drugs. Source of these receptors: a female donor with Graves disease. The CDR3 runs from the conserved cysteine through the conserved F or W. A D gene is named only where the DNA matches it firmly. Clone sizes are given selectively: once, few, many, or a class where the clone is expanded.

clone_size: many; j_call: TRBJ1-1; d_call: NA; v_call: TRBV28; cdr3_aa: CASSSGQPTEAFF; cdr3_nt: TGTGCCAGCAGTTCCGGACAGCCCACTGAAGCTTTCTTT
clone_size: NA; j_call: TRBJ2-1; d_call: TRBD2; v_call: TRBV7-3; cdr3_aa: CASSGGGGADEQFF; cdr3_nt: TGTGCCAGCAGCGGTGGCGGGGGGGCCGATGAGCAGTTCTTC
clone_size: few; j_call: TRBJ1-1; d_call: TRBD1; v_call: TRBV5-6; cdr3_aa: CASSWGQGGTEAFF; cdr3_nt: TGTGCCAGCAGCTGGGGACAGGGAGGGACTGAAGCTTTCTTT
clone_size: NA; j_call: TRBJ2-7; d_call: NA; v_call: TRBV28; cdr3_aa: CASSLVRPRDEQYF; cdr3_nt: TGTGCCAGCAGCTTAGTCAGACCCCGGGACGAGCAGTACTTC
clone_size: NA; j_call: TRBJ2-3; d_call: NA; v_call: TRBV27; cdr3_aa: CASSAIAEADTQYF; cdr3_nt: TGTGCCAGCAGTGCAATAGCGGAGGCAGATACGCAGTATTTT
clone_size: NA; j_call: TRBJ2-7; d_call: NA; v_call: TRBV6-1; cdr3_aa: CASSEARFQDFTYEQYF; cdr3_nt: TGTGCCAGCAGTGAAGCGCGATTTCAGGACTTTACCTACGAGCAGTACTTC
clone_size: many; j_call: TRBJ2-7; d_call: NA; v_call: TRBV28; cdr3_aa: CASSLWADEQYF; cdr3_nt: TGTGCCAGCAGTTTATGGGCAGACGAGCAGTACTTC
clone_size: many; j_call: TRBJ2-7; d_call: TRBD2; v_call: TRBV5-1; cdr3_aa: CASSPGLARTSEQYF; cdr3_nt: TGCGCCAGCAGCCCCGGACTAGCGCGAACTTCCGAGCAGTACTTC
clone_size: NA; j_call: TRBJ2-7; d_call: TRBD1; v_call: TRBV20-1; cdr3_aa: CSAPAPGQSWEQYF; cdr3_nt: TGCAGTGCTCCCGCCCCGGGACAGTCTTGGGAGCAGTACTTC
clone_size: many; j_call: TRBJ1-2; d_call: TRBD1; v_call: TRBV28; cdr3_aa: CASSLDGTGGFLYYGYTF; cdr3_nt: TGTGCCAGCAGTTTAGACGGGACAGGGGGCTTTCTTTACTATGGCTACACCTTC
clone_size: NA; j_call: TRBJ1-1; d_call: NA; v_call: TRBV19; cdr3_aa: CASRAMGRVEAFF; cdr3_nt: TGTGCCAGTCGAGCCATGGGCAGGGTGGAAGCTTTCTTT
clone_size: NA; j_call: TRBJ1-2; d_call: NA; v_call: TRBV7-3; cdr3_aa: CASSLRRGYGYTF; cdr3_nt: TGTGCCAGCAGCTTAAGAAGGGGCTATGGCTACACCTTC
clone_size: many; j_call: TRBJ1-5; d_call: NA; v_call: TRBV7-2; cdr3_aa: CASSSTWALNQPQHF; cdr3_nt: TGTGCCAGCAGCTCAACATGGGCCTTAAACCAGCCCCAGCATTTT
clone_size: NA; j_call: TRBJ2-5; d_call: NA; v_call: TRBV3-1; cdr3_aa: CASSPPPPDRDQETQYF; cdr3_nt: TGTGCCAGCAGCCCCCCCCCACCGGACAGAGACCAAGAGACCCAGTACTTC
clone_size: NA; j_call: TRBJ2-6; d_call: NA; v_call: TRBV20-1; cdr3_aa: CSVRASLHPGANVLTF; cdr3_nt: TGCAGTGTCAGGGCCTCACTACACCCTGGGGCCAACGTCCTGACTTTC
clone_size: few; j_call: TRBJ2-7; d_call: TRBD2; v_call: TRBV12-3/TRBV12-4; cdr3_aa: CASSVALAGVDEQYF; cdr3_nt: TGTGCCAGCAGCGTAGCACTAGCGGGAGTCGACGAGCAGTACTTC
clone_size: NA; j_call: TRBJ1-2; d_call: NA; v_call: TRBV5-6; cdr3_aa: CASSLFPGTNYGYTF; cdr3_nt: TGTGCCAGCAGCTTGTTTCCGGGGACGAACTATGGCTACACCTTC
clone_size: few; j_call: TRBJ1-5; d_call: TRBD1; v_call: TRBV20-1; cdr3_aa: CSARDREEVVRTGGLQPQHF; cdr3_nt: TGCAGTGCTAGAGATCGTGAGGAGGTTGTAAGAACAGGGGGTCTTCAGCCCCAGCATTTT
clone_size: few; j_call: TRBJ1-1; d_call: TRBD1; v_call: TRBV19; cdr3_aa: CASILQGQGNTEAFF; cdr3_nt: TGTGCCAGTATTCTCCAGGGACAGGGTAACACTGAAGCTTTCTTT
clone_size: few; j_call: TRBJ1-2; d_call: NA; v_call: TRBV19; cdr3_aa: CASSIGLEGRIYGYTF; cdr3_nt: TGTGCCAGTAGTATTGGTTTGGAAGGGCGGATCTATGGCTACACCTTC
clone_size: NA; j_call: TRBJ2-7; d_call: NA; v_call: TRBV5-4; cdr3_aa: CASRTGLGGSNEQYF; cdr3_nt: TGTGCCAGCAGGACAGGCCTTGGGGGGAGCAACGAGCAGTACTTC
clone_size: few; j_call: TRBJ1-4; d_call: TRBD1; v_call: TRBV3-1; cdr3_aa: CASRSGQYNEKLFF; cdr3_nt: TGTGCCAGCAGATCGGGACAGTATAATGAAAAACTGTTTTTT
clone_size: NA; j_call: TRBJ2-1; d_call: NA; v_call: TRBV28; cdr3_aa: CASSSPLRLAEQFF; cdr3_nt: TGTGCCAGCAGTTCCCCCTTAAGACTCGCCGAGCAGTTCTTC
clone_size: many; j_call: TRBJ1-1; d_call: TRBD1; v_call: TRBV10-3; cdr3_aa: CAISQTGETEAFF; cdr3_nt: TGTGCCATCAGTCAGACAGGGGAAACTGAAGCTTTCTTT
clone_size: NA; j_call: TRBJ2-7; d_call: TRBD1; v_call: TRBV10-3; cdr3_aa: CAISEGQGAYEQYF; cdr3_nt: TGTGCCATCAGTGAGGGACAGGGAGCCTACGAGCAGTACTTC
clone_size: NA; j_call: TRBJ2-5; d_call: TRBD1; v_call: TRBV18; cdr3_aa: CASSKLSDRAETQYF; cdr3_nt: TGTGCCAGCTCAAAACTTTCCGACAGGGCCGAGACCCAGTACTTC
clone_size: NA; j_call: TRBJ1-5; d_call: TRBD1; v_call: TRBV7-9; cdr3_aa: CASSVGQGVQPQHF; cdr3_nt: TGTGCCAGCAGCGTCGGACAGGGGGTCCAGCCCCAGCATTTT
clone_size: many; j_call: TRBJ2-5; d_call: NA; v_call: TRBV7-9; cdr3_aa: CASSLVGGETQYF; cdr3_nt: TGTGCCAGCAGTTTAGTAGGAGGTGAGACCCAGTACTTC
clone_size: NA; j_call: TRBJ2-7; d_call: TRBD2; v_call: TRBV19; cdr3_aa: CASSWSGSNYEQYF; cdr3_nt: TGTGCCAGTAGTTGGAGCGGGAGTAATTACGAGCAGTACTTC
clone_size: NA; j_call: TRBJ2-7; d_call: NA; v_call: TRBV7-2; cdr3_aa: CASSLASYEQHF; cdr3_nt: TGTGCCAGCAGCTTAGCTAGCTACGAGCAGCACTTC
clone_size: NA; j_call: TRBJ2-2; d_call: TRBD2; v_call: TRBV9; cdr3_aa: CASSVGGGSARGTGELFF; cdr3_nt: TGTGCCAGCAGCGTAGGGGGCGGGAGTGCGAGGGGCACCGGGGAGCTGTTTTTT
clone_size: NA; j_call: TRBJ1-1; d_call: NA; v_call: TRBV12-3/TRBV12-4; cdr3_aa: CASSPTKRNTEAFF; cdr3_nt: TGTGCCAGCAGTCCAACAAAAAGGAACACTGAAGCTTTCTTT
clone_size: few; j_call: TRBJ2-3; d_call: NA; v_call: TRBV2; cdr3_aa: CASKDPAGTDTQYF; cdr3_nt: TGTGCCAGCAAAGACCCAGCGGGCACAGATACGCAGTATTTT
clone_size: many; j_call: TRBJ2-7; d_call: TRBD1; v_call: TRBV28; cdr3_aa: CASSRNRGPIPLYEQYF; cdr3_nt: TGTGCCAGCAGTAGGAACAGGGGGCCGATCCCTCTCTACGAGCAGTACTTC
clone_size: NA; j_call: TRBJ2-7; d_call: NA; v_call: TRBV20-1; cdr3_aa: CSARDISGGPREQYF; cdr3_nt: TGCAGTGCTAGGGACATCTCCGGGGGCCCTCGCGAGCAGTACTTC
clone_size: many; j_call: TRBJ2-5; d_call: NA; v_call: TRBV28; cdr3_aa: CASSPRHREVETQYF; cdr3_nt: TGTGCCAGCAGTCCTAGACACAGGGAGGTCGAGACCCAGTACTTC
clone_size: NA; j_call: TRBJ1-2; d_call: TRBD1; v_call: TRBV29-1; cdr3_aa: CSVVGQGAHGYTF; cdr3_nt: TGCAGCGTTGTGGGACAGGGGGCGCATGGCTACACCTTC
clone_size: NA; j_call: TRBJ2-7; d_call: TRBD2; v_call: TRBV5-1; cdr3_aa: CASSLEGSGTEEQYF; cdr3_nt: TGCGCCAGCAGCTTGGAGGGTAGCGGGACCGAGGAGCAGTACTTC
clone_size: many; j_call: TRBJ2-7; d_call: TRBD1; v_call: TRBV12-3/TRBV12-4; cdr3_aa: CATVNRGRPYEQYF; cdr3_nt: TGTGCCACCGTTAACAGGGGGCGACCCTACGAGCAGTACTTC
clone_size: NA; j_call: TRBJ1-2; d_call: NA; v_call: TRBV5-1; cdr3_aa: CASSPAGTGGYTF; cdr3_nt: TGCGCCAGCAGCCCTGCCGGGACGGGTGGCTACACCTTC
clone_size: NA; j_call: TRBJ1-2; d_call: NA; v_call: TRBV27; cdr3_aa: CASSLSSGGYGYTF; cdr3_nt: TGTGCCAGCAGTTTATCGAGCGGGGGGTATGGCTACACCTTC
clone_size: NA; j_call: TRBJ1-4; d_call: TRBD1; v_call: TRBV28; cdr3_aa: CASSITQGATNEKLFF; cdr3_nt: TGTGCCAGCAGTATTACACAGGGGGCAACTAATGAAAAACTGTTTTTT